The entry below describes one T cell receptor (beta chain). The data were produced by immunoSEQ multiplex PCR, yet TCRdb's version contains in-frame clones alone and is incomplete. The table includes about 66,000 clones, about 93% detected once. The sample is drawn from a study of T cell responses to AZD1222 COVID-19 vaccine. This clonotype was obtained from an adult who received the MenACWY meningococcal vaccine as a control. The sample in question was peripheral blood, obtained 28 days after the second dose of the MenACWY control vaccine.

Here the CDR3 reads CASSPDGASGNTIYF. The CDR3 region has the DNA TGCGCCAGCAGCCCGGACGGGGCCTCTGGAAACACCATATATTTT. V is TRBV4-3 and J is TRBJ1-3; a possible D gene is TRBD1 (5 bases). V lost 4 bases and J lost 0, with 10 bases in between. This CDR3 has 15 residues. Germline assignment: CDR1 LGHNA and CDR2 YSLEER.